This T cell receptor beta chain was found in a study of T cells in localized non-small cell lung cancer. Repertoires were generated with immunoSEQ multiplex PCR, while TCRdb's copy carries only in-frame clones and drops some. The table shows about 19,000 clones, with under 85% occurring only once. Study-wide results and limits: Those with higher blood T cell density had longer overall survival. Among the top 100 tumor clones, a median around 57 appeared in adjacent lung. Uninvolved adjacent lung showed peak T cell clonality, exceeding tumor.

V lost 6 bases and J lost 8, with 10 bases in between. Germline CDR1 and CDR2: LGHNT and FRNRAP. The CDR3 totals 12 residues. On this clone itself: Its antigen is currently unknown.

V and J are TRBV12-5 and TRBJ1-4; tentative D call: TRBD1 (5 bases). This clonotype was sampled from a female donor older than 55 with stage I lung adenocarcinoma. Material: peripheral blood, obtained before any cancer treatment. CDR3 amino acids: CASGHGGEKLFF. The CDR3 DNA reads as TGTGCTAGTGGCCATGGGGGGGAAAAACTGTTTTTT.